Listed here are 14 T cell receptor beta chains from one sample, sequenced in a study of T-cell reconstitution after alpha-beta-depleted transplantation in children. TCRbeta library construction was performed incorporating unique molecular identifiers. Using its own MiXCR run on the PCR reads, TCRdb lists one record per CDR3 protein. The repertoire has about 470,000 distinct CDR3 sequences, over 40% of them found once; the top ten carry roughly a quarter. The input for sequencing was PBMCs, taken before TCRalphabeta/CD19-depleted stem cell transplant. Source of these receptors: a girl aged 2 to 9 with aplastic anemia, due to receive a stem cell transplant.

This sequence joins TRBV20-1 and TRBJ2-7, with 15 bases fitting TRBD2. Trimming at V came to 0 bases and at J to 3 bases, leaving 9 bases not matched to a gene. The CDR3 runs 18 residues. Germline V gene data show CDR1 as DFQATT and CDR2 as SNEGSKA (reference sequence). This CDR3 is CSARDPGLAGGIDYEQYF. The CDR3 nucleotides are TGCAGTGCTAGAGACCCCGGACTAGCGGGAGGGATTGACTACGAGCAGTACTTC.

This clonotype came up many times. The chain joins TRBV11-2 to TRBJ1-2, with D hard to call. This CDR3 spans 16 amino acids. V dropped 5 bases and J dropped 7 bases, with 23 bases sitting between them. Germline V lookup: CDR1 SGHAT, CDR2 FQNNGV. In nucleotides, the CDR3 is TGTGCCAGCAGCACAGTAAGGGCCCTCGTCGGGAGTGGCTACACCTTC. This encodes CASSTVRALVGSGYTF.

A few counts support this clonotype. The CDR3 sequence is CASSLGSVYNEQFF. The CDR3 coding sequence is TGTGCCAGCAGTTTAGGGTCGGTTTACAATGAGCAGTTCTTC. V gene TRBV28 combines with J gene TRBJ2-1; D not resolved. The CDR3 loop spans 14 amino acids. Germline CDR1 and CDR2: MDHEN and SYDVKM. Trimming removed 2 bases from V and 4 bases from J, with 9 bases in between.

This rearrangement joins TRBV20-1 to TRBJ2-7; D is ambiguous. From germline, CDR1 is DFQATT and CDR2 SNEGSKA (reference sequence). V was pared by 3 bases and J by 4 bases, with 10 bases between. There are 12 residues in the CDR3. The CDR3 loop is CSARFAEYEQYF. The CDR3 DNA reads TGCAGTGCTAGGTTCGCAGAGTACGAGCAGTACTTC.

This clonotype showed up just once. The V and J genes are TRBV10-3 and TRBJ2-5; 9 bases fit TRBD2. There are 16 residues in the CDR3. CDR1 and CDR2 from the germline V gene are ENHRY and SYGVKD. V dropped 5 bases and J dropped 5; count of bases not matched to a gene: 12. DNA for the CDR3: TGTGCCATCAGTAGGGATCAGCGGGGGGCCCAGGAGACCCAGTACTTC. It specifies CAISRDQRGAQETQYF.

The rearrangement joins TRBV30 to TRBJ2-7; D assignment may be TRBD1 or TRBD2 (5 bases each). Germline V gene data show CDR1 as GTSNPN and CDR2 as SVGIG (reference sequence). V lost 4 bases and J lost 3, with 16 bases in between. CDR3 size: 14 residues. CDR3 in DNA: TGTGCCTGGACCGACGGGCAGGGAGTCTACGAGCAGTACTTC. It translates to CAWTDGQGVYEQYF.

This chain connects TRBV2 to TRBJ2-2; TRBD1 might be the D (6 bases). The germline V and J ends were trimmed by 4 bases and 4 bases, with 10 bases remaining between them. The germline V gene encodes CDR1 SNHLY and CDR2 FYNNEI. The CDR3 has 14 amino acids. The CDR3 region has the DNA TGTGCCAGCAGTGTTAGGGGGACCACCGGGGAGCTGTTTTTT. It specifies CASSVRGTTGELFF.

The chain uses TRBV9 and TRBJ2-2; D unresolved. The ends were cut back, 0 bases at V and 1 base at J, with 7 bases in the middle. The CDR3 has 15 amino acids. CDR1 is SGDLS and CDR2 is YYNGEE in the germline V gene. CDR3 sequence reads: CASSVGVKNTGELFF. CDR3 nucleotide sequence: TGTGCCAGCAGCGTAGGAGTCAAGAACACCGGGGAGCTGTTTTTT.

This sequence joins TRBV28 and TRBJ2-2; TRBD1 matches 7 bases. The germline V gene has CDR1 MDHEN and CDR2 SYDVKM. The CDR3 runs 15 residues. J gave up 9 bases and V 6 bases, and 13 bases lay outside the gene matches. The CDR3 DNA reads as TGTGCCAGCAGGACCAGGGACAGCCAACCTTGGGAGCTGTTTTTT. Protein sequence: CASRTRDSQPWELFF. Full variable domain (outside the CDR3, taken from reference TRBV28 and TRBJ2-2): DVKVTQSSRYLVKRTGEKVFLECVQDMDHENMFWYRQDPGLGLRLIYFSYDVKMKEKGDIPEGYSVSREKKERFSLILESASTNQTSMYLCASRTRDSQPWELFFGEGSRLTVL.

The chain employs TRBV3-1 and TRBJ2-3; D is possibly TRBD1 or TRBD2 (5 bases each). This CDR3 comprises 13 residues. Germline CDR1 LGHDT, CDR2 YNNKEL (reference sequence). V lost 4 bases to trimming and J lost 4 bases, with 9 bases between them. The CDR3 here is CASSRGTADTQYF. The CDR3 bases are TGTGCCAGCAGCCGGGGGACGGCAGATACGCAGTATTTT.

On this clonotype itself: One base away lies a much larger clone, so this may be a sequencing read error. CDR3 sequence: CCGIKGRSTDTQYF. CDR3 nucleotides: TGCTGCGGGATCAAGGGCAGATCCACAGATACGCAGTATTTT. This sequence joins TRBV20-1 and TRBJ2-3; D is perhaps TRBD2 (6 bases). The length of the CDR3 is 14 residues. Germline lookup yields CDR1 DFQATT and CDR2 SNEGSKA (reference sequence).

Ten or more counts support this clonotype. This chain connects TRBV12-3 or TRBV12-4 to TRBJ2-1; D possibly corresponds to TRBD2 (5 bases). This CDR3 contains 21 residues. Between the trimmed V and J ends, which lost 2 bases and 0 bases, there was a span of 26 bases. CDR3 in amino acids: CASSLISLVLAHSSSYNEQFF. The CDR3 DNA reads as TGTGCCAGCAGTTTAATTTCCCTAGTCCTAGCCCACTCCAGCTCCTACAATGAGCAGTTCTTC.

The rearrangement joins TRBV6-5 to TRBJ2-7; TRBD2 agrees at 8 bases. The length of the CDR3 is 14 residues. Trimming removed 2 bases from V and 3 bases from J; junction bases left unmatched: 3. Germline CDR1 MNHEY, CDR2 SVGAGI. The chain's CDR3 is CASSYGTRYYEQYF. CDR3 nucleotide sequence: TGTGCCAGCAGTTACGGGACTAGATACTACGAGCAGTACTTC.

This clonotype occurred many times. This chain connects TRBV11-2 to TRBJ2-3, with 12 positions matching TRBD2. This CDR3 spans 16 amino acids. Per germline, CDR1 SGHAT and CDR2 FQNNGV. The J segment lost 4 bases and the V segment lost 2 bases, leaving 4 bases of the junction unmatched. The CDR3 here is CASSLRLAGAPDTQYF. The CDR3 DNA reads as TGTGCCAGCAGCTTAAGACTAGCGGGAGCCCCAGATACGCAGTATTTT. Using reference TRBV11-2 and TRBJ2-3 for the parts outside the CDR3, the full variable domain is EAGVAQSPRYKIIEKRQSVAFWCNPISGHATLYWYQQILGQGPKLLIQFQNNGVVDDSQLPKDRFSAERLKGVDSTLKIQPAKLEDSAVYLCASSLRLAGAPDTQYFGPGTRLTVL.